This T cell receptor (beta chain) was captured in a study of cytomegalovirus exposure and HLA in healthy donors. Study-wide background: Among the roughly 400 genotyped donors, 81% were placed in the Caucasian-associated ancestry cluster.

CDR3 length equals 16 residues. V was clipped by 0 bases and J by 9 bases, with 20 bases between them. Germline CDR1 reads SGHKS; CDR2 reads YYEKEE (reference sequence). PCR used 60 Vbeta primers and 13 Jbeta primers. Sequencing was performed with immunoSEQ multiplex PCR; in TCRdb, only in-frame clones are kept and a portion is missing. The table has hundreds of thousands of clones, over 60% seen once. The receptor's source is a man aged 35 to 55 in good health and CMV-seronegative. Sequenced sample: PBMCs. The V and J genes are TRBV5-5 and TRBJ2-3, with D possibly being TRBD1 (6 bases). The CDR3 DNA is TGTGCCAGCAGCTTGGGCCAGGGGAATTTTGAAGGGACGCAGTATTTT. It is translated as CASSLGQGNFEGTQYF.